This note documents a single T cell receptor (beta chain) sequence. Antigen unknown. These data originate in a study of shared clonotypes between healthy human individuals. Regarding the study as a whole: With a handful of donors compared, 4.5% to 6.5% of naive CD4 clonotypes were shared. Although depth was large, rarefaction showed that sequencing of the sorted subsets was incomplete.

The germline V gene has CDR1 MNHEY and CDR2 SMNVEV (reference sequence). V dropped 0 bases and J dropped 8; count of bases not matched to a gene: 5. The length of the CDR3 is 15 residues. TCRdb's copy holds only in-frame clones and misses some; the assay was immunoSEQ multiplex PCR. The data hold some 2,000,000 clones, with roughly 95% observed a single time. Sequences were obtained from naive CD4+ T cells sorted from blood. Subset indicated: CD45RA+ positively selected. V gene TRBV27 combines with J gene TRBJ1-4; TRBD1 aligns across 8 bases. The TCR sequence derives from a man between 18 and 35 years old in good health. The CDR3: CASSLSRGRGEKLFF. CDR3 nucleotides: TGTGCCAGCAGTTTATCCAGGGGGCGCGGCGAAAAACTGTTTTTT.